What follows describes a single T cell receptor beta chain. Additional DNA sequences in this sample encode the identical CDR3. Per the original data handling: Estimation of nucleated cell counts was performed using reference gene primer amplification. Profiled with immunoSEQ multiplex PCR; TCRdb holds only in-frame clones, not every one. Clone size and V and J calls were adopted from that table, with D and trimming inferred from the DNA. The sample carries about 290,000 clones, around four fifths recorded once. This sample is drawn from a study of blood T cell repertoires in COVID-19. Turning to the study itself: Collection of acute and convalescent COVID-19 samples took place in the United States, Italy and Spain. In each case, the material was cDNA or gDNA derived from T cells, B-cell-depleted T cells, or PBMCs.

Germline values: CDR1 ENHRY, CDR2 SYGVKD. This CDR3 is 14 amino acids long. Losses at the gene ends were 3 bases for V and 2 bases for J; bases not matched to a gene: 2. This chain links TRBV10-3 with TRBJ2-7; 9 nucleotides agree with TRBD2. This sequence originates from a woman aged 50 to 65 with active or convalescent COVID-19. Source material: peripheral blood. The CDR3 nucleotides read TGTGCCATCAGTGAAAGCGGGGGGACCTACGAGCAGTACTTC. Residues: CAISESGGTYEQYF.